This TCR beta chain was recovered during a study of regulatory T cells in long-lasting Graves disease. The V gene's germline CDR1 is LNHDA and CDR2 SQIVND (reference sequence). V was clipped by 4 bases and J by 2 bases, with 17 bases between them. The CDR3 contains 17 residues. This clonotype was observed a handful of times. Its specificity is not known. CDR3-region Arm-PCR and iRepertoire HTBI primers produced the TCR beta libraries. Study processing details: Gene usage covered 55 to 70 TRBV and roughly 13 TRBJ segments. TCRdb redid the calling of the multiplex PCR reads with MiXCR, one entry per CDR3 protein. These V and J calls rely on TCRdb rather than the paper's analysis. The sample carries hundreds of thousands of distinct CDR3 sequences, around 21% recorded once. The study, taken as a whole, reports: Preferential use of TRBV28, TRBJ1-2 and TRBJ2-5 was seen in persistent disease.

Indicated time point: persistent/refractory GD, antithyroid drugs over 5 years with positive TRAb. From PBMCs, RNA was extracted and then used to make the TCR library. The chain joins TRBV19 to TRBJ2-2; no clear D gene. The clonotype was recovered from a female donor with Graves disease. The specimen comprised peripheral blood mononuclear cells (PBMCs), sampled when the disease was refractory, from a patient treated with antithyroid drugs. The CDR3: CASSTRGNKINTGELFF. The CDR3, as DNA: TGTGCCAGTAGTACCCGTGGAAACAAGATAAACACCGGGGAGCTGTTTTTT.